The 10 T cell receptor beta chains below were found in one sample sequenced in a study of identical twins listed by TCRdb under 2016. Library prep was done by 5' RACE. The listed sequencing device is Illumina HiSeq 2000. TCRdb reran the public reads through fastp at Q25 and MiXCR, keeping productive beta chains. Identical CDR3 proteins give one entry, which carries the most common genes and DNA. In this sample the table shows 450,000 to 650,000 distinct CDR3 sequences, approximately 9.6% of which occur a single time. The ten largest clones take up 2.5% to 3% of the sample. This sample was shared with a second study, whose subject was yellow fever vaccine responses in identical twins.

The sample consisted of PBMCs. The source of these receptors is a woman under 30 in good health.

The rearrangement links TRBV4-3 to TRBJ1-6; the match to TRBD1 covers 7 bases. The junction had 13 bases not matched to a gene; V was cut back by 6 bases and J by 11 bases. Germline lookup yields CDR1 LGHNA and CDR2 YSLEER. The CDR3 spans 15 residues. This chain's CDR3 is CASSNRGSEVAPLHF. The CDR3 region has the DNA TGCGCCAGCAGTAACAGGGGCTCGGAAGTGGCACCCCTCCACTTT.

This clonotype was found many times. The V and J genes are TRBV5-1 and TRBJ1-5, with no clear D. Between the trimmed V and J ends, which lost 0 bases and 4 bases, there was a span of 8 bases. The V gene's germline CDR1 is SGHRS and CDR2 YFSETQ. The CDR3 is made up of 14 amino acids. In DNA, the CDR3 is TGCGCCAGCAGCTTGGGCTCAGCGAATCAGCCCCAGCATTTT. Amino acid sequence: CASSLGSANQPQHF.

At least ten counts were recorded for this clonotype. The V gene is TRBV10-3, the J gene TRBJ1-3, with D tentatively TRBD1 (6 bases). Trimming pared 10 bases from V and 0 bases from J, leaving 10 bases between. There are 13 residues in the CDR3. The germline CDR1 and CDR2 sequences are ENHRY and SYGVKD. CDR3 loop: CATGQSSGNTIYF. Here the CDR3 DNA reads TGTGCCACCGGACAGAGCTCTGGAAACACCATATATTTT.

About this clonotype itself: An end of the junction differs from the germline gene, which may be a read error. The V and J genes are TRBV27 and TRBJ2-6, with D maybe TRBD1 (5 bases). The germline V gene has CDR1 MNHEY and CDR2 SMNVEV (reference sequence). There are 18 residues in the CDR3. The CDR3 reads CAISLWVKGPAGANVLTF. CDR3 in DNA: TGTGCCATCAGTTTATGGGTGAAGGGGCCCGCTGGGGCCAACGTCCTGACTTTC.

This clonotype was counted many times. The J gene is TRBJ1-1, the V gene TRBV4-3; D uncertain. In germline, CDR1 is LGHNA, CDR2 YSLEER. Trimming cost V 1 base and J 6 bases, with 12 bases left between them. The CDR3 has 14 amino acids. CDR3 protein: CASSQVGIGAEAFF. The CDR3 DNA sequence: TGCGCCAGCAGCCAAGTTGGGATCGGGGCTGAAGCTTTCTTT.

This clonotype was found a few times. V usage is TRBV7-2 and J usage is TRBJ2-3; D may match TRBD1 or TRBD2 (6 bases each). The CDR3 loop spans 15 amino acids. Trimming removed 3 bases from V and 6 bases from J, with 16 bases in between. In germline, CDR1 is SGHTA, CDR2 FQGNSA. The CDR3: CASSFRARGGDTQYF. In nucleotides, the CDR3 is TGTGCCAGCAGCTTCAGAGCGCGAGGGGGGGATACGCAGTATTTT.

This clonotype has ten or more counts. This sequence joins TRBV6-1 and TRBJ2-3, with D uncertain. Deletions cut 6 bases from V and 1 base from J, with 8 bases between. The CDR3 sequence is 13 residues long. The germline gives CDR1 MNHNS, CDR2 SASEGT. The CDR3 region has the DNA TGTGCCAGCAGCCAAAGCCGCACAGATACGCAGTATTTT. It translates to CASSQSRTDTQYF.

Only a few counts were recorded for this clonotype. This chain connects TRBV5-1 to TRBJ2-7; 8 nucleotides align to TRBD1. Germline values: CDR1 SGHRS, CDR2 YFSETQ. This CDR3 spans 15 amino acids. V was clipped by 0 bases and J by 7 bases; unmatched bases: 9. The CDR3: CASSLAEAGGWEQYF. The CDR3 DNA reads as TGCGCCAGCAGCTTGGCCGAGGCAGGGGGCTGGGAGCAGTACTTC.

This chain connects TRBV7-9 to TRBJ1-2; tentatively, D is TRBD1 (5 bases). The CDR3 length is 14 residues. V gave up 1 base and J gave up 8 bases, with 14 bases separating them. Germline lookup yields CDR1 SEHNR and CDR2 FQNEAQ (reference sequence). CDR3 sequence: CASSLEGNAPGYTF. Here the CDR3 DNA reads TGTGCCAGCAGCTTAGAGGGGAATGCGCCCGGCTACACCTTC.

This clonotype was found many times. This sequence joins TRBV7-6 and TRBJ2-1; 8 bases line up with TRBD2. The CDR3 is made up of 16 amino acids. The V segment lost 1 base and the J segment 9 bases; nucleotides outside the gene matches: 11. The germline V gene has CDR1 SGHVS and CDR2 FNYEAQ. The CDR3 nucleotides are TGTGCCAGCAGCTTAGTGGACGGGGGGGCCGTCGGTGAGCAGTTCTTC. It translates to CASSLVDGGAVGEQFF.